These T cell receptor beta chains were read from a single sample in a study of blood T cells in healthy people across ages. TCRdb used MiXCR to reprocess the 5' RACE reads, holding one entry per CDR3 protein. The sample consists of around 750,000 distinct CDR3 sequences, roughly 50% of them appearing once. The source material was blood. The receptors come from a man older than 75 in good health. Each CDR3 is given with its conserved first and last residue. The D gene is left open where the match is weak. The listing skips clone size in some rows; elsewhere it reads once, few, many or a size class.

cdr3_length: 13
d_call: TRBD1
j_call: TRBJ2-7
v_call: TRBV15
clone_size: NA
cdr3_aa: CATSGGQAYEQYF
cdr3_nt: TGTGCCACCAGTGGCGGACAGGCCTACGAGCAGTACTTC

cdr3_length: 16
d_call: TRBD1
j_call: TRBJ1-5
v_call: TRBV10-2
clone_size: NA
cdr3_aa: CASSEWLQGGNQPQHF
cdr3_nt: TGCGCCAGCAGCGAGTGGTTGCAGGGGGGCAATCAGCCCCAGCATTTT

cdr3_length: 16
d_call: NA
j_call: TRBJ2-1
v_call: TRBV24-1
clone_size: NA
cdr3_aa: CATSDFGEVSYNEQFF
cdr3_nt: TGTGCCACCAGTGATTTCGGGGAGGTGTCCTACAATGAGCAGTTCTTC

cdr3_length: 16
d_call: TRBD2
j_call: TRBJ2-1
v_call: TRBV20-1
clone_size: few
cdr3_aa: CSASQLAGAGSNEQFF
cdr3_nt: TGCAGTGCTAGCCAACTAGCGGGAGCGGGTTCCAATGAGCAGTTCTTC

cdr3_length: 14
d_call: NA
j_call: TRBJ2-4
v_call: TRBV25-1
clone_size: NA
cdr3_aa: CASSAPGRQNIQYF
cdr3_nt: TGTGCCAGCAGTGCGCCGGGACGGCAAAACATTCAGTACTTC

cdr3_length: 16
d_call: NA
j_call: TRBJ2-5
v_call: TRBV2
clone_size: few
cdr3_aa: CASSSAGSRGQETQYF
cdr3_nt: TGTGCCAGCAGTTCTGCGGGAAGCAGGGGACAAGAGACCCAGTACTTC

cdr3_length: 15
d_call: NA
j_call: TRBJ2-1
v_call: TRBV3-1
clone_size: NA
cdr3_aa: CASSQEGIAPNEQFF
cdr3_nt: TGTGCCAGCAGCCAAGAGGGGATAGCTCCCAATGAGCAGTTCTTC

cdr3_length: 17
d_call: TRBD2
j_call: TRBJ2-1
v_call: TRBV3-1
clone_size: once
cdr3_aa: CASSPGLAGGALSEQFF
cdr3_nt: TGTGCCAGCAGCCCAGGACTAGCGGGAGGGGCGTTGAGTGAGCAGTTCTTC

cdr3_length: 17
d_call: TRBD2
j_call: TRBJ2-1
v_call: TRBV5-4
clone_size: NA
cdr3_aa: CASSPGTSGDRYNEQFF
cdr3_nt: TGTGCCAGCAGCCCCGGGACTAGCGGGGACCGCTACAATGAGCAGTTCTTC

cdr3_length: 15
d_call: NA
j_call: TRBJ2-5
v_call: TRBV28
clone_size: NA
cdr3_aa: CASSTAQGLAWEQYF
cdr3_nt: TGTGCCAGCAGTACAGCACAGGGTCTCGCGTGGGAGCAGTACTTC

cdr3_length: 18
d_call: NA
j_call: TRBJ2-7
v_call: TRBV28
clone_size: few
cdr3_aa: CASSFARGRRGTSYEQYF
cdr3_nt: TGTGCCAGCAGTTTCGCCAGGGGGAGGCGGGGGACCTCCTACGAGCAGTACTTC

cdr3_length: 14
d_call: NA
j_call: TRBJ1-2
v_call: TRBV6-6
clone_size: once
cdr3_aa: CACKSKQTGDGYTF
cdr3_nt: TGTGCCTGCAAATCTAAACAGACAGGAGATGGCTACACCTTC

cdr3_length: 15
d_call: NA
j_call: TRBJ1-1
v_call: TRBV10-3
clone_size: few
cdr3_aa: CATSQEAIGMTEAFF
cdr3_nt: TGTGCCACCAGTCAGGAGGCTATTGGTATGACTGAAGCTTTCTTT

cdr3_length: 15
d_call: NA
j_call: TRBJ2-7
v_call: TRBV12-3/TRBV12-4
clone_size: NA
cdr3_aa: CASSLTGWRGYEQYF
cdr3_nt: TGTGCCAGCAGCCTGACAGGGTGGAGGGGCTACGAGCAGTACTTC

cdr3_length: 12
d_call: NA
j_call: TRBJ2-5
v_call: TRBV29-1
clone_size: NA
cdr3_aa: CSLSRGSETQYF
cdr3_nt: TGCAGCCTGAGTAGGGGTTCAGAGACCCAGTACTTC

cdr3_length: 14
d_call: NA
j_call: TRBJ2-7
v_call: TRBV12-3/TRBV12-4
clone_size: NA
cdr3_aa: CASSAQVGIYEQYF
cdr3_nt: TGTGCCAGCAGTGCACAGGTGGGGATATACGAGCAGTACTTC

cdr3_length: 15
d_call: TRBD2
j_call: TRBJ2-1
v_call: TRBV5-1
clone_size: NA
cdr3_aa: CASSVSGRDYNEQFF
cdr3_nt: TGCGCCAGCAGCGTCAGCGGGAGGGACTACAATGAGCAGTTCTTC

cdr3_length: 14
d_call: TRBD1
j_call: TRBJ2-7
v_call: TRBV7-2
clone_size: once
cdr3_aa: CASSPRQGFYEQYF
cdr3_nt: TGTGCCAGCAGCCCGCGACAGGGCTTCTACGAGCAGTACTTC

cdr3_length: 17
d_call: TRBD2
j_call: TRBJ2-7
v_call: TRBV20-1
clone_size: NA
cdr3_aa: CSAERGIASGRPHEQYF
cdr3_nt: TGCAGTGCCGAACGTGGTATCGCTAGCGGGAGGCCGCACGAGCAGTACTTC

cdr3_length: 16
d_call: TRBD2
j_call: TRBJ2-1
v_call: TRBV7-9
clone_size: NA
cdr3_aa: CASSKGLAGGDNEQFF
cdr3_nt: TGTGCCAGCAGCAAGGGACTAGCGGGAGGGGACAATGAGCAGTTCTTC

cdr3_length: 15
d_call: TRBD2
j_call: TRBJ2-7
v_call: TRBV4-2
clone_size: NA
cdr3_aa: CASSLGTSGHYEQYF
cdr3_nt: TGTGCCAGCAGCCTCGGGACTAGCGGACACTACGAGCAGTACTTC

cdr3_length: 14
d_call: NA
j_call: TRBJ2-7
v_call: TRBV6-5
clone_size: NA
cdr3_aa: CATSQTGSSYEQYF
cdr3_nt: TGTGCCACTTCCCAAACGGGAAGCTCCTACGAGCAGTACTTC

cdr3_length: 12
d_call: NA
j_call: TRBJ2-7
v_call: TRBV6-2/TRBV6-3
clone_size: few
cdr3_aa: CASKTSSYEQYF
cdr3_nt: TGTGCCAGTAAGACAAGCTCCTACGAGCAGTACTTC

cdr3_length: 16
d_call: NA
j_call: TRBJ1-5
v_call: TRBV2
clone_size: NA
cdr3_aa: CASSTAAGQRNQPQHF
cdr3_nt: TGTGCCAGCAGCACAGCTGCGGGTCAGCGCAATCAGCCCCAGCATTTT

cdr3_length: 12
d_call: NA
j_call: TRBJ2-3
v_call: TRBV6-2/TRBV6-3
clone_size: NA
cdr3_aa: CASEGLANTQYF
cdr3_nt: TGTGCCAGCGAGGGTTTGGCAAATACGCAGTATTTT

cdr3_length: 10
d_call: NA
j_call: TRBJ2-5
v_call: TRBV15
clone_size: few
cdr3_aa: CATSGAEQYF
cdr3_nt: TGTGCCACCTCGGGTGCGGAGCAGTACTTC

cdr3_length: 16
d_call: TRBD1
j_call: TRBJ2-7
v_call: TRBV4-1
clone_size: NA
cdr3_aa: CASSQPRGTGLNEQYF
cdr3_nt: TGCGCCAGCAGCCAACCCCGTGGGACAGGGCTCAATGAGCAGTACTTC

cdr3_length: 16
d_call: NA
j_call: TRBJ2-2
v_call: TRBV29-1
clone_size: NA
cdr3_aa: CSARSGNIANTGELFF
cdr3_nt: TGCAGCGCACGGTCGGGGAACATCGCGAACACCGGGGAGCTGTTTTTT

cdr3_length: 16
d_call: TRBD2
j_call: TRBJ2-5
v_call: TRBV6-5
clone_size: NA
cdr3_aa: CASSYRKRAGDETQYF
cdr3_nt: TGTGCCAGCAGTTACCGGAAAAGAGCGGGAGACGAGACCCAGTACTTC

cdr3_length: 14
d_call: NA
j_call: TRBJ1-2
v_call: TRBV28
clone_size: few
cdr3_aa: CASSLTGGNYGYTF
cdr3_nt: TGTGCCAGCAGTTTGACGGGGGGGAACTATGGCTACACCTTC

cdr3_length: 19
d_call: TRBD2
j_call: TRBJ2-5
v_call: TRBV6-5
clone_size: NA
cdr3_aa: CASSYPRGREGACQETQYF
cdr3_nt: TGTGCCAGCAGTTACCCGAGGGGGCGGGAGGGTGCCTGCCAAGAGACCCAGTACTTC

cdr3_length: 13
d_call: TRBD2
j_call: TRBJ2-5
v_call: TRBV20-1
clone_size: few
cdr3_aa: CSASGLAQETQYF
cdr3_nt: TGCAGTGCCTCGGGACTAGCCCAAGAGACCCAGTACTTC

cdr3_length: 16
d_call: NA
j_call: TRBJ2-2
v_call: TRBV2
clone_size: once
cdr3_aa: CASSTPTPYGTGELFF
cdr3_nt: TGTGCCAGCAGTACCCCCACCCCTTATGGGACCGGGGAGCTGTTTTTT

cdr3_length: 13
d_call: NA
j_call: TRBJ2-7
v_call: TRBV2
clone_size: few
cdr3_aa: CASSEAGLYEQYF
cdr3_nt: TGTGCCAGCAGTGAGGCAGGCCTTTACGAGCAGTACTTC

cdr3_length: 14
d_call: TRBD2
j_call: TRBJ2-1
v_call: TRBV12-3/TRBV12-4
clone_size: few
cdr3_aa: CASSPGLASAEQFF
cdr3_nt: TGTGCCAGCAGTCCGGGACTAGCCAGTGCTGAGCAGTTCTTC

cdr3_length: 15
d_call: TRBD1
j_call: TRBJ2-7
v_call: TRBV19
clone_size: few
cdr3_aa: CASSIGLDRQDEQYF
cdr3_nt: TGTGCCAGTAGTATCGGTCTGGACAGGCAGGACGAGCAGTACTTC

cdr3_length: 20
d_call: NA
j_call: TRBJ2-1
v_call: TRBV28
clone_size: NA
cdr3_aa: CASSFPDPTSAPISYNEQFF
cdr3_nt: TGTGCCAGCAGTTTTCCCGACCCTACATCCGCGCCTATATCCTACAATGAGCAGTTCTTC

cdr3_length: 14
d_call: TRBD1
j_call: TRBJ1-1
v_call: TRBV20-1
clone_size: once
cdr3_aa: CSAIRTGMNTEAFF
cdr3_nt: TGCAGTGCCATCCGGACAGGCATGAACACTGAAGCTTTCTTT

cdr3_length: 17
d_call: TRBD1
j_call: TRBJ2-3
v_call: TRBV29-1
clone_size: few
cdr3_aa: CSHIRDRASPLPDTQYF
cdr3_nt: TGCAGCCATATCCGGGACAGGGCTTCCCCCCTCCCAGATACGCAGTATTTT

cdr3_length: 13
d_call: NA
j_call: TRBJ1-2
v_call: TRBV20-1
clone_size: few
cdr3_aa: CSAPREDSYGYTF
cdr3_nt: TGCAGTGCTCCCCGGGAGGACAGCTATGGCTACACCTTC

cdr3_length: 15
d_call: TRBD1
j_call: TRBJ1-2
v_call: TRBV4-1
clone_size: NA
cdr3_aa: CASSQVDRPNYGYTF
cdr3_nt: TGCGCCAGCAGCCAGGTGGACAGGCCCAACTATGGCTACACCTTC

cdr3_length: 14
d_call: NA
j_call: TRBJ2-7
v_call: TRBV7-8
clone_size: many
cdr3_aa: CASSPMPGSNEQYF
cdr3_nt: TGTGCCAGCAGCCCCATGCCGGGGAGCAATGAGCAGTACTTC

cdr3_length: 16
d_call: TRBD2
j_call: TRBJ2-5
v_call: TRBV5-1
clone_size: NA
cdr3_aa: CASSHSWTSGSYEQYF
cdr3_nt: TGCGCCAGCAGCCACTCATGGACTAGCGGGAGCTATGAGCAGTACTTC

cdr3_length: 13
d_call: NA
j_call: TRBJ1-2
v_call: TRBV6-6
clone_size: NA
cdr3_aa: CASSPRVDYGYTF
cdr3_nt: TGTGCCAGCAGTCCCCGGGTCGACTATGGCTACACCTTC

cdr3_length: 12
d_call: NA
j_call: TRBJ1-1
v_call: TRBV20-1
clone_size: NA
cdr3_aa: CSAPRGGTEAFF
cdr3_nt: TGCAGTGCTCCTAGAGGGGGCACTGAAGCTTTCTTT

cdr3_length: 15
d_call: NA
j_call: TRBJ1-5
v_call: TRBV28
clone_size: NA
cdr3_aa: CASSPGGLGNQPQHF
cdr3_nt: TGTGCCAGCAGTCCGGGGGGGTTGGGCAATCAGCCCCAGCATTTT

cdr3_length: 14
d_call: NA
j_call: TRBJ2-5
v_call: TRBV5-1
clone_size: few
cdr3_aa: CASSPTDSQETQYF
cdr3_nt: TGCGCCAGCAGCCCTACGGACAGCCAAGAGACCCAGTACTTC

cdr3_length: 14
d_call: NA
j_call: TRBJ2-5
v_call: TRBV5-4
clone_size: NA
cdr3_aa: CASSLGRGAETQYF
cdr3_nt: TGTGCCAGCAGCCTGGGCAGGGGGGCAGAGACCCAGTACTTC

cdr3_length: 14
d_call: TRBD1
j_call: TRBJ2-7
v_call: TRBV6-5
clone_size: NA
cdr3_aa: CASRAGGGYDEQYF
cdr3_nt: TGTGCCAGCAGGGCAGGGGGCGGGTACGACGAGCAGTACTTC

cdr3_length: 13
d_call: TRBD2
j_call: TRBJ2-1
v_call: TRBV20-1
clone_size: NA
cdr3_aa: CSGSGRAQGEQFF
cdr3_nt: TGCAGTGGGAGCGGGAGGGCCCAGGGTGAGCAGTTCTTC

cdr3_length: 13
d_call: NA
j_call: TRBJ2-4
v_call: TRBV6-1
clone_size: few
cdr3_aa: CASSEIEGTLQYF
cdr3_nt: TGTGCCAGCAGTGAAATCGAGGGTACTCTTCAGTACTTC

cdr3_length: 12
d_call: NA
j_call: TRBJ2-3
v_call: TRBV27
clone_size: NA
cdr3_aa: CASRLQGDAAYF
cdr3_nt: TGTGCCAGCAGACTCCAAGGGGATGCCGCGTATTTT

cdr3_length: 17
d_call: TRBD2
j_call: TRBJ2-5
v_call: TRBV5-1
clone_size: NA
cdr3_aa: CASSLATGGGGRETQYF
cdr3_nt: TGCGCCAGCAGCTTGGCAACGGGAGGGGGAGGAAGAGAGACCCAGTACTTC

cdr3_length: 16
d_call: TRBD2
j_call: TRBJ2-1
v_call: TRBV4-2
clone_size: NA
cdr3_aa: CASSQDRSSGNNEQFF
cdr3_nt: TGTGCCAGCAGCCAAGATAGATCTAGCGGGAACAATGAGCAGTTCTTC

cdr3_length: 16
d_call: TRBD2
j_call: TRBJ2-3
v_call: TRBV4-2
clone_size: NA
cdr3_aa: CASSPDRREGADTQYF
cdr3_nt: TGTGCCAGCAGCCCCGACCGGCGGGAGGGGGCAGATACGCAGTATTTT

cdr3_length: 16
d_call: TRBD1
j_call: TRBJ1-4
v_call: TRBV10-3
clone_size: few
cdr3_aa: CAISESLGQGNEKLFF
cdr3_nt: TGTGCCATCAGTGAGTCCCTGGGACAGGGAAATGAAAAACTGTTTTTT

cdr3_length: 13
d_call: NA
j_call: TRBJ2-5
v_call: TRBV20-1
clone_size: NA
cdr3_aa: CSVSRVVQETQYF
cdr3_nt: TGCAGTGTATCGCGGGTTGTTCAAGAGACCCAGTACTTC

cdr3_length: 16
d_call: TRBD2
j_call: TRBJ2-1
v_call: TRBV7-2
clone_size: NA
cdr3_aa: CASSPSAGVVYNEQFF
cdr3_nt: TGTGCCAGCAGCCCGTCAGCGGGAGTAGTATACAATGAGCAGTTCTTC

cdr3_length: 13
d_call: NA
j_call: TRBJ2-1
v_call: TRBV11-2
clone_size: NA
cdr3_aa: CASSVSGSWMVFF
cdr3_nt: TGTGCCAGCAGCGTTAGCGGAAGCTGGATGGTGTTCTTC

cdr3_length: 15
d_call: TRBD2
j_call: TRBJ2-3
v_call: TRBV7-3
clone_size: NA
cdr3_aa: CASSFSGRGADTQYF
cdr3_nt: TGTGCCAGCAGCTTTAGCGGGAGAGGCGCAGATACGCAGTATTTT